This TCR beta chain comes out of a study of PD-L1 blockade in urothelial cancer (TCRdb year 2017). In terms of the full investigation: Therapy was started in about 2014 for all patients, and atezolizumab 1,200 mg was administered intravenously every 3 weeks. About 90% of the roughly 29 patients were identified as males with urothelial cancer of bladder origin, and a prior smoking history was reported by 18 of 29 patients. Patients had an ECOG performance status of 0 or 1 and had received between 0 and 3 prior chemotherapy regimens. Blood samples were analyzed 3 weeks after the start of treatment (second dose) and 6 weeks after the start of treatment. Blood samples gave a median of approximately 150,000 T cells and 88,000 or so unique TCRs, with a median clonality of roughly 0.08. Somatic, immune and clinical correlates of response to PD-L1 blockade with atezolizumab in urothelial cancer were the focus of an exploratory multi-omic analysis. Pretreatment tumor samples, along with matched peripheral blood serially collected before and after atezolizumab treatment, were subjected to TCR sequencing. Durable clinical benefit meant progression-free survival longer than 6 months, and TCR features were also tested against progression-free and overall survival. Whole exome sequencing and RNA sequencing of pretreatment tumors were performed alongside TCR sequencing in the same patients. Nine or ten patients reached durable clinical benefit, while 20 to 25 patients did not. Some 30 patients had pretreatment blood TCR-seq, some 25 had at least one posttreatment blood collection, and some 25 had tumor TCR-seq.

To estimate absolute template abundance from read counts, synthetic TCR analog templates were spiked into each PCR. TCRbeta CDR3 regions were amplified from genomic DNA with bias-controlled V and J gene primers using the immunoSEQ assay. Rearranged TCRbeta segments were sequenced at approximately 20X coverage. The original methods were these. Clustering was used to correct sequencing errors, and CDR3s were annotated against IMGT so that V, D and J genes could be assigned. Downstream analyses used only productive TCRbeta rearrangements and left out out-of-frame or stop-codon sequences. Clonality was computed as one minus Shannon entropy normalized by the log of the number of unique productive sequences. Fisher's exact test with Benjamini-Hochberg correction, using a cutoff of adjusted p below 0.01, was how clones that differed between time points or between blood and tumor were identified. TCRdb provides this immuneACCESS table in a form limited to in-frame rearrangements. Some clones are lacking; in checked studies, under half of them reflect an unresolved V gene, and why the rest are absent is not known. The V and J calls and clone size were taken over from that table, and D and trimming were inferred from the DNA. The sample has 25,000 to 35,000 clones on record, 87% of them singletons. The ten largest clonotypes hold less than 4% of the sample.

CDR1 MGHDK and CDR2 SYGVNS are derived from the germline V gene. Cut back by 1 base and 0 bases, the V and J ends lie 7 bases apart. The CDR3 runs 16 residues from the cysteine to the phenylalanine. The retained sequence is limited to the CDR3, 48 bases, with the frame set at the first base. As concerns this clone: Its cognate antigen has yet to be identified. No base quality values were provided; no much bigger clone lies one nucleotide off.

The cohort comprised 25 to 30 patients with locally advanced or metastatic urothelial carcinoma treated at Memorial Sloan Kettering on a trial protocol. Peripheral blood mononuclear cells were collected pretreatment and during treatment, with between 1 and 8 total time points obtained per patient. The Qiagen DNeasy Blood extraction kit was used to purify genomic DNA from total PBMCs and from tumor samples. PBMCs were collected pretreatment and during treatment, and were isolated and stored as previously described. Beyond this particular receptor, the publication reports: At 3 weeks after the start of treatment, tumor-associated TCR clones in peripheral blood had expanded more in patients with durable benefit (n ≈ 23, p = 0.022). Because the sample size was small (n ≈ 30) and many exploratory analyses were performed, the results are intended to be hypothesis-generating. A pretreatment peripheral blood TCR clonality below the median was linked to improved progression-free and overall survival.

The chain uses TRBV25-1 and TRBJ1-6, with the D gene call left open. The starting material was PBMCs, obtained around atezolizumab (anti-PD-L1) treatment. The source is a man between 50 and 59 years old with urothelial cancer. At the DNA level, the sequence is TGTGCCAGCAGTGAATCAGGCAACTCCTATAATTCACCCCTCCACTTT. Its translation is CASSESGNSYNSPLHF.